Below, 8 T cell receptor beta chains from the same sample are listed, as sequenced in a study of control samples from healthy donors and cancer patients. Method: immunoSEQ multiplex PCR; TCRdb's copy keeps in-frame clones and lacks some. The data contain 90,000 to 100,000 clones, 75% to 85% of them singletons. Sequencing was done on a sample of blood. The receptors originated from a young woman in good health.

The V call is TRBV19, the J call TRBJ2-2; no reliable D call. CDR1 is LNHDA, CDR2 SQIVND, per germline (reference sequence). The ends were cut back, 6 bases at V and 0 bases at J, with 14 bases in the middle. The CDR3 runs 16 residues. This chain's CDR3 is CASRSRRTANTGELFF. CDR3 in DNA: TGTGCCAGTAGGTCACGGAGAACCGCGAACACCGGGGAGCTGTTTTTT.

The genes are TRBV6-2 or TRBV6-3 and TRBJ2-1; 7 nucleotides agree with TRBD2. The CDR3 length is 17 residues. The trim removed 0 bases at V and 7 bases at J, leaving 12 bases unmatched. Per germline, CDR1 MNHEY and CDR2 SVGEGT. DNA of the CDR3: TGTGCCAGCAGTTACTCGAATAGGGCTAGCGGTCTAAATGAGCAGTTCTTC. Its translation is CASSYSNRASGLNEQFF.

This clone was picked up one time. V is TRBV6-5 and J is TRBJ2-2; 8 bases are shared with TRBD2. The CDR3 is 15 amino acids. V shed 4 bases, J shed 4 bases, and the junction held 5 bases outside the gene matches. CDR1 and CDR2 (germline): MNHEY, SVGAGI. The CDR3 region is CASSSGTRPTGELFF. Written as DNA, the CDR3 is TGTGCCAGCAGTTCCGGGACTAGACCCACCGGGGAGCTGTTTTTT.

The chain is built from TRBV18 and TRBJ2-2; no clear D gene. Germline V lookup: CDR1 KGHSH, CDR2 LQKENI. The CDR3 covers 15 residues. V gave up 4 bases and J gave up 1 base, with 10 bases separating them. CDR3: CASSLTPQNTGELFF. CDR3 in DNA: TGTGCCAGCTCACTCACCCCGCAGAACACCGGGGAGCTGTTTTTT.

The chain uses TRBV5-1 and TRBJ2-3; no firm D call. The CDR3 sequence is 14 residues long. Trimming removed 5 bases from V and 1 base from J, with 11 bases in between. The germline gives CDR1 SGHRS, CDR2 YFSETQ. For the CDR3, the DNA is TGCGCCAGCAGACCGGACCTGCGCACAGATACGCAGTATTTT. Translation: CASRPDLRTDTQYF.

This clone was counted a few times. V and J are TRBV5-5 and TRBJ1-6; D call uncertain. The germline CDR1 and CDR2 sequences are SGHKS and YYEKEE (reference sequence). V was trimmed by 2 bases and J by 8 bases, leaving 8 bases between them. The CDR3 sequence is 13 residues long. Here the CDR3 DNA reads TGTGCCAGCAGCTTCAGTCGTGATTCACCCCTCCACTTT. Its protein product is CASSFSRDSPLHF.

The V and J genes are TRBV4-2 and TRBJ2-3, with D possibly being TRBD1 or TRBD2 (6 bases each). Between the trimmed V and J ends, which lost 0 bases and 6 bases, there was a span of 16 bases. Germline-derived CDR1 and CDR2 are LGHNA and YNFKEQ. This CDR3 comprises 16 residues. Written as DNA, the CDR3 is TGTGCCAGCAGCCAAGATCAACGGGGGCGGACTGATACGCAGTATTTT. As protein: CASSQDQRGRTDTQYF.

V gene TRBV19 combines with J gene TRBJ2-3; D is possibly TRBD1 (5 bases). V was trimmed by 4 bases and J by 10 bases, leaving 12 bases between them. Germline CDR1 reads LNHDA; CDR2 reads SQIVND (reference sequence). The CDR3 is made up of 12 amino acids. The CDR3 sequence: CASSRKGNAQYF. In DNA, the CDR3 is TGTGCCAGTAGTAGGAAGGGGAATGCGCAGTATTTT.